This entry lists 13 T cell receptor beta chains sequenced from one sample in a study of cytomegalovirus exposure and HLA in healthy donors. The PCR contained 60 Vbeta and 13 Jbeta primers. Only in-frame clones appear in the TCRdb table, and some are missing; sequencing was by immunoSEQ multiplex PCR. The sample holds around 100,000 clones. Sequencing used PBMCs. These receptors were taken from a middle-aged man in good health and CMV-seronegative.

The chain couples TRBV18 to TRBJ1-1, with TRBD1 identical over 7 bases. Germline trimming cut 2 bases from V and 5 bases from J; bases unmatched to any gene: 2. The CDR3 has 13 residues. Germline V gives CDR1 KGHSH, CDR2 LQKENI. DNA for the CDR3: TGTGCCAGCTCACCAGCACAGGGGACTGAAGCTTTCTTT. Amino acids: CASSPAQGTEAFF.

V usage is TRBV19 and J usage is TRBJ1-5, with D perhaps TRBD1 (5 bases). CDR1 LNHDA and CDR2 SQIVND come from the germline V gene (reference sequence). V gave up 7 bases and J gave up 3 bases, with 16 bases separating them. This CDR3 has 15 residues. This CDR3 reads CASTARGFFNQPQHF. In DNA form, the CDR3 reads TGTGCCAGTACCGCACGGGGGTTTTTCAATCAGCCCCAGCATTTT. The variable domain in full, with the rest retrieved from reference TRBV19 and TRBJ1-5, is DGGITQSPKYLFRKEGQNVTLSCEQNLNHDAMYWYRQDPGQGLRLIYYSQIVNDFQKGDIAEGYSVSREKKESFPLTVTSAQKNPTAFYLCASTARGFFNQPQHFGDGTRLSIL.

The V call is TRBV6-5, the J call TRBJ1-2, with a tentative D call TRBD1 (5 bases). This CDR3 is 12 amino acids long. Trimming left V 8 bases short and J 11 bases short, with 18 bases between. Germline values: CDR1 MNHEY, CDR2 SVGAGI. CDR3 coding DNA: TGTGCCAGCGGGGGGACCGTCTCCGAATACACCTTC. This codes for CASGGTVSEYTF.

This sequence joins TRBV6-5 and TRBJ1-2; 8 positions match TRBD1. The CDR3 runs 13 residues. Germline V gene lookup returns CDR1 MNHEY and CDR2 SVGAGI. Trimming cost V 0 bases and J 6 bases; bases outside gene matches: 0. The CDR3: CASSYSDRDGYTF. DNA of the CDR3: TGTGCCAGCAGTTACTCGGACAGGGATGGCTACACCTTC.

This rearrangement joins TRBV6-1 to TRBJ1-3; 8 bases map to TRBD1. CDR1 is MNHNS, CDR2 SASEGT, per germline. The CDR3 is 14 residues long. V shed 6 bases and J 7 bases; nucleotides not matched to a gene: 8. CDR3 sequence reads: CASRRQGMGNTIYF. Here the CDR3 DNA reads TGTGCCAGCAGGAGACAGGGGATGGGTAACACCATATATTTT.

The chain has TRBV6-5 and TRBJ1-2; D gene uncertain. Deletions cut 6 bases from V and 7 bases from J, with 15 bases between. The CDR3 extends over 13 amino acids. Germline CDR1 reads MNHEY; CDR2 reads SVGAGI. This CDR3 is CASRSGRVGGYTF. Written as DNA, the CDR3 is TGTGCCAGCAGGTCTGGGCGGGTAGGTGGCTACACCTTC.

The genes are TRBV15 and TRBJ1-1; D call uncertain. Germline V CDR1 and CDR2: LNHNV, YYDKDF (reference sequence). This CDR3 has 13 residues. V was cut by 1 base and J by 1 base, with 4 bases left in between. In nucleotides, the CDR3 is TGTGCCACCAGCAGAGCCTCGAACACTGAAGCTTTCTTT. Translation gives CATSRASNTEAFF. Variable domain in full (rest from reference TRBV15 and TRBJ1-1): DAMVIQNPRYQVTQFGKPVTLSCSQTLNHNVMYWYQQKSSQAPKLLFHYYDKDFNNEADTPDNFQSRRPNTSFCFLDIRSPGLGDTAMYLCATSRASNTEAFFGQGTRLTVV.

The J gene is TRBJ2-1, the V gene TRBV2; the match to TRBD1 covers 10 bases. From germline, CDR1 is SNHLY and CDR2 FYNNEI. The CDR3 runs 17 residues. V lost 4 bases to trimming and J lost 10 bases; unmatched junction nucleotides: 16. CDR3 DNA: TGTGCCAGCAGTGGGCTATCGGGACAGGGGAGAAGAGGGGAGCAGTTCTTC. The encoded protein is CASSGLSGQGRRGEQFF.

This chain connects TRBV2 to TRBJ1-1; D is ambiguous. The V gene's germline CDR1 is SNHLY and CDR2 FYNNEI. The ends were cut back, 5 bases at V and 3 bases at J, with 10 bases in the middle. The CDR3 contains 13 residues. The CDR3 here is CASSLNTYTEAFF. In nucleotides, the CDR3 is TGTGCCAGCAGTTTAAATACTTACACTGAAGCTTTCTTT. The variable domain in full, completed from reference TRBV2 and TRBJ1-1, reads EPEVTQTPSHQVTQMGQEVILRCVPISNHLYFYWYRQILGQKVEFLVSFYNNEISEKSEIFDDQFSVERPDGSNFTLKIRSTKLEDSAMYFCASSLNTYTEAFFGQGTRLTVV.

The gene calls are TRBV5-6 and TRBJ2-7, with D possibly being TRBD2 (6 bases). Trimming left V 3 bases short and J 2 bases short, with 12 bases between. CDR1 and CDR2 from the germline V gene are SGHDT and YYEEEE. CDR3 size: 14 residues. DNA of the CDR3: TGTGCCAGCAGCTCCCAGCGGAGGGCCTACGAGCAGTACTTC. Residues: CASSSQRRAYEQYF.

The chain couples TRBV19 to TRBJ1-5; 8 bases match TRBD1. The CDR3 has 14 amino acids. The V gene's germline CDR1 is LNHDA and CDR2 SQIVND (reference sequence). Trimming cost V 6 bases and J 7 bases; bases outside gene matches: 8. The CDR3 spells CASSPGGWGQPQHF. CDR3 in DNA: TGTGCCAGTAGCCCAGGGGGCTGGGGGCAGCCCCAGCATTTT.

CDR3 nucleotides: TGTGCCAGCAGGCTTGATACGGTTGAGCAGTACTTC. The encoded protein is CASRLDTVEQYF. The genes are TRBV2 and TRBJ2-7; D gene ambiguous. Germline V lookup: CDR1 SNHLY, CDR2 FYNNEI. The CDR3 runs 12 residues. Trimming shortened V by 6 bases and J by 7 bases, and 13 bases separated the two germline ends.

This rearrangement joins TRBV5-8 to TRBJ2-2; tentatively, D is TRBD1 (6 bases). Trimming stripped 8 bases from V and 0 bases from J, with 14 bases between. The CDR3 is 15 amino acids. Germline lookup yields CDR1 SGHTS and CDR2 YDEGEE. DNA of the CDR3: TGTGCCAGTATTGTAGGGGGTACGAACACCGGGGAGCTGTTTTTT. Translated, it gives CASIVGGTNTGELFF.